A selection of T cell receptor beta chains follows, all from one sample in a study of blood T cells in healthy people across ages. TCRdb called the 5' RACE reads again in MiXCR, with one record for every CDR3 protein. The sample has some 1.8 million distinct CDR3 sequences; about two fifths are singletons. What was sequenced was blood. The receptors derive from a human donor in good health. CDR3s include the opening cysteine and the closing phenylalanine or tryptophan. D genes are given only for firm matches. Expanded clones are given a class, and other clones once, few, many or no size at all.

D: .; length: 12; J: TRBJ2-7; size: .; V: TRBV7-9; CDR3: CASSLNEYEQYF; DNA: TGTGCCAGCAGCTTAAATGAATACGAGCAGTACTTC
D: TRBD1; length: 15; J: TRBJ2-5; size: few; V: TRBV28; CDR3: CASSSLGQSKETQYF; DNA: TGTGCCAGCAGTTCCCTGGGACAGAGCAAAGAGACCCAGTACTTC
D: TRBD2; length: 16; J: TRBJ2-1; size: .; V: TRBV7-2; CDR3: CASSLATSGVSNEQFF; DNA: TGTGCCAGCAGCTTAGCGACTAGCGGGGTTTCCAATGAGCAGTTCTTC
D: .; length: 16; J: TRBJ2-3; size: .; V: TRBV7-9; CDR3: CASSLRGGRVGDTQYF; DNA: TGTGCCAGCAGCCTCCGTGGGGGGAGAGTCGGAGATACGCAGTATTTT
D: .; length: 15; J: TRBJ2-1; size: many; V: TRBV5-1; CDR3: CASSLAVGSYNEQFF; DNA: TGCGCCAGCAGCTTGGCGGTAGGGTCCTACAATGAGCAGTTCTTC
D: TRBD2; length: 15; J: TRBJ2-7; size: few; V: TRBV12-3/TRBV12-4; CDR3: CASSPLLAGAIEQYF; DNA: TGTGCCAGCAGTCCCCTTCTAGCGGGGGCTATCGAGCAGTACTTC
D: .; length: 16; J: TRBJ2-5; size: .; V: TRBV14; CDR3: CASSQDDRPLEETQYF; DNA: TGTGCCAGCAGCCAAGATGACAGGCCTCTTGAAGAGACCCAGTACTTC
D: .; length: 13; J: TRBJ2-7; size: .; V: TRBV5-1; CDR3: CASSRDLRGEQYF; DNA: TGCGCCAGCAGCCGGGACCTACGGGGCGAGCAGTACTTC
D: .; length: 13; J: TRBJ1-2; size: few; V: TRBV28; CDR3: CASSLNRVIGYTF; DNA: TGTGCCAGCAGTTTGAACAGGGTTATTGGCTACACCTTC
D: TRBD2; length: 15; J: TRBJ2-5; size: .; V: TRBV28; CDR3: CASTQSGTSVETQYF; DNA: TGTGCCAGCACCCAAAGCGGGACTAGCGTGGAGACCCAGTACTTC
D: .; length: 15; J: TRBJ1-2; size: .; V: TRBV7-9; CDR3: CASSPAPRESYGYTF; DNA: TGTGCCAGCAGCCCAGCTCCACGGGAGAGCTATGGCTACACCTTC
D: .; length: 15; J: TRBJ2-3; size: .; V: TRBV5-6; CDR3: CASSLDWRRTDTQYF; DNA: TGTGCCAGCAGCTTGGATTGGCGTCGCACAGATACGCAGTATTTT
D: .; length: 13; J: TRBJ2-7; size: .; V: TRBV20-1; CDR3: CSAKTGPLYEQYF; DNA: TGCAGTGCTAAGACAGGTCCCTTGTACGAGCAGTACTTC
D: TRBD1; length: 11; J: TRBJ2-7; size: .; V: TRBV9; CDR3: CASSEGAEQYF; DNA: TGTGCCAGCAGCGAGGGGGCCGAGCAGTACTTC
D: .; length: 16; J: TRBJ2-3; size: .; V: TRBV7-2; CDR3: CACSRATSTSTDTQYF; DNA: TGTGCCTGCAGCCGGGCGACCTCCACTAGCACAGATACGCAGTATTTT
D: TRBD1; length: 17; J: TRBJ1-2; size: .; V: TRBV15; CDR3: CATSRADGTGDVYGYTF; DNA: TGTGCCACCAGCAGAGCGGATGGGACAGGTGATGTCTATGGCTACACCTTC
D: .; length: 15; J: TRBJ2-1; size: few; V: TRBV4-3; CDR3: CASSQDVGNYNEQFF; DNA: TGCGCCAGCAGCCAAGATGTTGGGAACTACAATGAGCAGTTCTTC
D: TRBD1; length: 16; J: TRBJ2-5; size: few; V: TRBV9; CDR3: CASSIGSGGHQETQYF; DNA: TGTGCCAGCAGCATAGGCTCAGGGGGACACCAAGAGACCCAGTACTTC
D: .; length: 13; J: TRBJ1-2; size: .; V: TRBV29-1; CDR3: CSVEVLGEDGYTF; DNA: TGCAGCGTTGAAGTGCTAGGTGAGGATGGCTACACCTTC
D: .; length: 13; J: TRBJ2-1; size: few; V: TRBV4-2; CDR3: CASSQEGDNEQFF; DNA: TGTGCCAGCAGCCAAGAAGGGGACAATGAGCAGTTCTTC
D: .; length: 13; J: TRBJ2-4; size: .; V: TRBV7-2; CDR3: CASSFGQTNIQYF; DNA: TGTGCCAGCAGCTTTGGACAGACAAACATTCAGTACTTC
D: TRBD2; length: 17; J: TRBJ2-1; size: .; V: TRBV15; CDR3: CATSFSPRVAGRNEQFF; DNA: TGTGCCACCAGCTTTTCTCCGAGGGTAGCGGGGCGAAATGAGCAGTTCTTC
D: .; length: 19; J: TRBJ2-1; size: .; V: TRBV6-2/TRBV6-3; CDR3: CASSYDPRGEVVRRNEQFF; DNA: TGTGCCAGCAGTTATGACCCACGAGGGGAGGTGGTCCGACGCAATGAGCAGTTCTTC
D: .; length: 13; J: TRBJ1-2; size: .; V: TRBV28; CDR3: CASSLKSYYGYTF; DNA: TGTGCCAGCAGTTTAAAGAGTTATTATGGCTACACCTTC
D: .; length: 13; J: TRBJ2-1; size: .; V: TRBV5-4; CDR3: CASSLVEVREQFF; DNA: TGTGCCAGCAGCTTAGTCGAGGTGCGTGAGCAGTTCTTC
D: .; length: 16; J: TRBJ2-7; size: few; V: TRBV28; CDR3: CASSSPSIPTRYEQYF; DNA: TGTGCCAGCAGCTCCCCGAGCATCCCTACCCGATACGAGCAGTACTTC
D: .; length: 19; J: TRBJ1-6; size: .; V: TRBV27; CDR3: CASSPRTVPSSSYNSPLHF; DNA: TGTGCCAGCAGTCCACGGACGGTACCCTCGAGCTCCTATAATTCACCCCTCCACTTT
D: TRBD2; length: 14; J: TRBJ2-1; size: .; V: TRBV4-1; CDR3: CASMGLAGSNEQFF; DNA: TGCGCCAGCATGGGACTAGCGGGGTCCAATGAGCAGTTCTTC
D: .; length: 15; J: TRBJ2-1; size: .; V: TRBV4-3; CDR3: CASSQQGGLYNEQFF; DNA: TGCGCCAGCAGCCAACAGGGAGGACTCTACAATGAGCAGTTCTTC
D: .; length: 16; J: TRBJ2-2; size: .; V: TRBV25-1; CDR3: CASSDVTDKNTGELFF; DNA: TGTGCCAGCAGTGATGTGACAGACAAGAACACCGGGGAGCTGTTTTTT
D: TRBD1; length: 13; J: TRBJ2-7; size: many; V: TRBV20-1; CDR3: CSALGQSQREQYF; DNA: TGCAGTGCGTTGGGACAGTCCCAGAGAGAGCAGTACTTC
D: .; length: 14; J: TRBJ1-5; size: .; V: TRBV4-1; CDR3: CASSQVGGYQPQHF; DNA: TGCGCCAGCAGCCAAGTGGGGGGGTACCAGCCCCAGCATTTT